These 25 T cell receptor beta chains share one sample of origin, sequenced in a study of blood T cell repertoires in COVID-19. The repertoire was sequenced with immunoSEQ multiplex PCR; TCRdb's copy has only in-frame clones and lacks some. Among under 130,000 clones listed, around 85% were seen once. The material sequenced was peripheral blood. The receptors shown here come from a man between 65 and 80 years old with active or convalescent COVID-19.

The chain is built from TRBV10-2 and TRBJ2-1; 8 bases line up with TRBD1. The length of the CDR3 is 12 residues. Trimming cost V 4 bases and J 7 bases; bases outside gene matches: 0. Germline CDR1 WSHSY, CDR2 SAAADI. For the CDR3, the DNA is TGCGCCAGCAGTGGACAGGGGAATGAGCAGTTCTTC. This encodes CASSGQGNEQFF.

V and J are TRBV6-6 and TRBJ1-5, with 7 bases matching TRBD1. The CDR3 runs 16 residues. Per germline, CDR1 MNHNY and CDR2 SVGAGI (reference sequence). V lost 4 bases to trimming and J lost 1 base; unmatched junction nucleotides: 7. The CDR3 here is CASSFTGAESNQPQHF. Here the CDR3 DNA reads TGTGCCAGCAGTTTTACAGGGGCCGAGAGCAATCAGCCCCAGCATTTT.

The chain is built from TRBV19 and TRBJ1-1, with D unclear. The length of the CDR3 is 17 residues. V gave up 4 bases and J gave up 0 bases, with 18 bases separating them. CDR1 and CDR2 (germline): LNHDA, SQIVND (reference sequence). The CDR3 nucleotides read TGTGCCAGTAGTACCCCTTCGGGCGGGAACTTGAACACTGAAGCTTTCTTT. Protein sequence: CASSTPSGGNLNTEAFF. Looking up the rest from reference TRBV19 and TRBJ1-1 gives the full variable domain: DGGITQSPKYLFRKEGQNVTLSCEQNLNHDAMYWYRQDPGQGLRLIYYSQIVNDFQKGDIAEGYSVSREKKESFPLTVTSAQKNPTAFYLCASSTPSGGNLNTEAFFGQGTRLTVV.

The chain joins TRBV24-1 to TRBJ1-4; D is uncertain. This CDR3 spans 13 amino acids. Looked up from germline, CDR1 is KGHDR and CDR2 is SFDVKD. V lost 5 bases to trimming and J lost 5 bases, with 8 bases between them. CDR3 nucleotide sequence: TGTGCCACCAGTGCGCCAGGAAATGAAAAACTGTTTTTT. Translating gives CATSAPGNEKLFF.

This clone was seen only a few times. The J gene is TRBJ2-7, the V gene TRBV27; D gene ambiguous. The ends were cut back, 6 bases at V and 4 bases at J, with 10 bases in the middle. CDR1 MNHEY and CDR2 SMNVEV come from the germline V gene (reference sequence). The CDR3 covers 12 residues. CDR3 in amino acids: CASRKDTYEQYF. CDR3 DNA: TGTGCCAGCAGAAAAGACACGTACGAGCAGTACTTC.

The rearrangement links TRBV5-1 to TRBJ2-5; possible D gene TRBD1, 6 bases. V lost 4 bases and J lost 1, with 11 bases in between. This CDR3 spans 14 amino acids. Germline assignment: CDR1 SGHRS and CDR2 YFSETQ. The CDR3 sequence is CASSVQGSQETQYF. The CDR3 nucleotides read TGCGCCAGCAGCGTACAGGGTTCCCAAGAGACCCAGTACTTC.

The gene calls are TRBV2 and TRBJ2-2, with D perhaps matching TRBD2 (5 bases). Germline V gives CDR1 SNHLY, CDR2 FYNNEI. The CDR3 totals 15 residues. The V and J ends lost 6 bases and 6 bases respectively, with 17 bases between them. CDR3 sequence (DNA): TGTGCCAGCAGCGCACTAGTACTTGGTGCCGGGGAGCTGTTTTTT. Translation: CASSALVLGAGELFF.

The rearrangement links TRBV29-1 to TRBJ2-7; possible D gene TRBD1, 6 bases. V gave up 5 bases and J gave up 0 bases, with 11 bases separating them. There are 13 residues in the CDR3. In germline, CDR1 is SQVTM, CDR2 ANQGSEA. This CDR3 is CSVRQDTSYEQYF. DNA for the CDR3: TGCAGCGTTAGACAGGATACCTCCTACGAGCAGTACTTC.

The chain joins TRBV11-2 to TRBJ2-3; no clear D gene. Germline V gene lookup returns CDR1 SGHAT and CDR2 FQNNGV. The CDR3 is 11 residues long. V lost 4 bases and J lost 9, with 8 bases in between. The CDR3 region is CASSSSYTQYF. The CDR3 DNA is TGTGCCAGCAGCTCGAGTTACACGCAGTATTTT.

This chain uses TRBV6-5 with TRBJ1-2, with D unresolved. Trimming cost V 6 bases and J 0 bases, with 8 bases left between them. Looked up from germline, CDR1 is MNHEY and CDR2 is SVGAGI. This CDR3 is built from 13 residues. The CDR3 DNA follows: TGTGCCAGCAGGGACTCAACTAACTATGGCTACACCTTC. Translating gives CASRDSTNYGYTF.

CDR3 residues: CASSPPGTSGTEQYF. DNA for the CDR3: TGTGCCAGCAGTCCCCCGGGGACTAGCGGTACCGAGCAGTACTTC. V usage is TRBV25-1 and J usage is TRBJ2-7; 11 bases are shared with TRBD2. V dropped 5 bases and J dropped 6; count of bases not matched to a gene: 9. Germline loops: CDR1 MGHDK, CDR2 SYGVNS. The CDR3 consists of 15 residues.

This clone appeared a few times. The chain uses TRBV14 and TRBJ2-7; 7 bases are a match to TRBD1. The junction had 14 bases not matched to a gene; V was cut back by 0 bases and J by 6 bases. The CDR3 sequence is 17 residues long. Germline CDR1 is SGHDN and CDR2 is FVKESK. The CDR3 DNA reads as TGTGCCAGCAGCCAAGAGGGGACAGAAATGTTTCCGGGCGAGCAGTACTTC. Translating it yields CASSQEGTEMFPGEQYF.

This rearrangement joins TRBV5-1 to TRBJ2-2, with 8 bases identical to TRBD1. CDR3 length: 15 residues. Germline V lookup: CDR1 SGHRS, CDR2 YFSETQ. With V trimmed by 4 bases and J by 3 bases, 5 bases remained unmatched. CDR3 loop: CASSVQGAHTGELFF. The CDR3 coding sequence is TGCGCCAGCAGCGTTCAGGGGGCCCACACCGGGGAGCTGTTTTTT.

In nucleotides, the CDR3 is TGTGCCAGCACCCCGGTGGAGGAATTAGGGCAGTACTTC. Translating it yields CASTPVEELGQYF. The chain uses TRBV6-6 and TRBJ2-7; TRBD2 is a possible D gene (5 bases). The V and J ends lost 7 bases and 9 bases respectively, with 19 bases between them. The CDR3 is 13 amino acids. Germline-derived CDR1 and CDR2 are MNHNY and SVGAGI (reference sequence).

This rearrangement joins TRBV4-1 to TRBJ2-3; possible D gene TRBD1, 6 bases. This CDR3 has 15 amino acids. V lost 1 base and J 7 bases, leaving 15 bases between the germline ends. Germline loops: CDR1 MGHRA, CDR2 YSYEKL. CDR3 sequence reads: CASSQGTGSMYTQYF. As DNA, the CDR3 is TGCGCCAGCAGCCAAGGCACAGGGAGTATGTATACGCAGTATTTT.

The V call is TRBV28, the J call TRBJ2-3; 9 bases align to TRBD1. The V gene end was trimmed by 4 bases and the J gene end by 3 bases; junction bases not matched to a gene: 5. CDR1 and CDR2 from the germline V gene are MDHEN and SYDVKM. This CDR3 region has 15 residues. The CDR3 nucleotides are TGTGCCAGCAGTTCGCCGGACAGGGGTACAGATACGCAGTATTTT. Protein sequence: CASSSPDRGTDTQYF.

The chain has TRBV18 and TRBJ1-4, with 9 bases that match TRBD1. Per germline, CDR1 KGHSH and CDR2 LQKENI. The ends lost 0 bases at V and 2 bases at J; junction bases unmatched: 7. The CDR3 is 18 amino acids. The CDR3 DNA sequence: TGTGCCAGCTCACCACCGGGACAGGGCAGGAAGACTAATGAAAAACTGTTTTTT. Amino acid sequence: CASSPPGQGRKTNEKLFF.

This clone was seen a handful of times. The CDR3: CASSLTAAGEYEQYF. In nucleotides, the CDR3 is TGCGCCAGCAGCTTGACGGCAGCGGGAGAGTACGAGCAGTACTTC. The J gene is TRBJ2-7, the V gene TRBV5-1, with 8 bases lining up with TRBD2. Losses at the gene ends were 1 base for V and 4 bases for J; bases not matched to a gene: 7. Per germline, CDR1 SGHRS and CDR2 YFSETQ. CDR3 size: 15 residues.

This chain connects TRBV7-2 to TRBJ2-5; 9 bases are shared with TRBD2. J lost 4 bases, V lost 2 bases, and 2 bases had no gene match. The CDR3 length is 14 residues. Germline V gene sequence: CDR1 SGHTA, CDR2 FQGNSA. This CDR3 reads CASSLIAGVETQYF. CDR3 DNA: TGTGCCAGCAGCTTAATAGCGGGGGTAGAGACCCAGTACTTC.

This clone showed up just once. The gene calls are TRBV7-2 and TRBJ2-1; TRBD2 aligns across 15 bases. Germline V gene sequence: CDR1 SGHTA, CDR2 FQGNSA. This CDR3 has 17 amino acids. V lost 2 bases, J lost 8 bases, and 7 bases stayed unmatched. The chain's CDR3 is CASSLYRGLAGGDEQFF. The CDR3 DNA reads as TGTGCCAGCAGCTTATACAGGGGACTAGCGGGAGGAGATGAGCAGTTCTTC.

Written as DNA, the CDR3 is TGTGCCAGCAGCAAAGGATGTCGGGCCCTGGACTACTATGAAAAACTGTTTTTT. Translated: CASSKGCRALDYYEKLFF. The gene calls are TRBV21-1 and TRBJ1-4. TRBV21-1 is labeled a pseudogene. The CDR3 spans 18 residues.

The genes are TRBV11-2 and TRBJ2-3; D uncertain. CDR3 size: 12 residues. The ends were cut back, 5 bases at V and 8 bases at J, with 11 bases in the middle. Per the germline V gene, CDR1 is SGHAT and CDR2 is FQNNGV. CDR3 bases: TGTGCCAGCAGCCCAAGCGTTAGTACGCAGTATTTT. The encoded protein is CASSPSVSTQYF.

This chain joins TRBV15 and TRBJ2-1, with a weak D call TRBD2 (6 bases). Trimming removed 1 base from V and 5 bases from J, with 9 bases in between. The CDR3 runs 14 residues. From germline, CDR1 is LNHNV and CDR2 YYDKDF (reference sequence). The CDR3, as DNA: TGTGCCACCAGCAGAGGGGGGGTGGACAATGAGCAGTTCTTC. Its translation is CATSRGGVDNEQFF. Combining the CDR3 with reference TRBV15 and TRBJ2-1 gives the whole variable domain DAMVIQNPRYQVTQFGKPVTLSCSQTLNHNVMYWYQQKSSQAPKLLFHYYDKDFNNEADTPDNFQSRRPNTSFCFLDIRSPGLGDTAMYLCATSRGGVDNEQFFGPGTRLTVL.

The chain employs TRBV27 and TRBJ1-6; 9 bases match TRBD1. There are 15 residues in the CDR3. Trimming took 2 bases from V and 7 from J; bases not matched to a gene: 3. CDR1 and CDR2 (germline): MNHEY, SMNVEV (reference sequence). The CDR3 DNA sequence: TGTGCCAGCAGTTTAGGACAGGGGCCAAATTCACCCCTCCACTTT. Translation gives CASSLGQGPNSPLHF.

This clone was found a few times. The chain links TRBV27 to TRBJ2-7; 8 bases align to TRBD1. This CDR3 is 16 amino acids long. Trimming removed 6 bases from V and 2 bases from J; junction bases left unmatched: 12. Germline V gene sequence: CDR1 MNHEY, CDR2 SMNVEV (reference sequence). Here the CDR3 DNA reads TGTGCCAGCAGCCGTACACGTTCAGGGGGCGCCTACGAGCAGTACTTC. Its translation is CASSRTRSGGAYEQYF.